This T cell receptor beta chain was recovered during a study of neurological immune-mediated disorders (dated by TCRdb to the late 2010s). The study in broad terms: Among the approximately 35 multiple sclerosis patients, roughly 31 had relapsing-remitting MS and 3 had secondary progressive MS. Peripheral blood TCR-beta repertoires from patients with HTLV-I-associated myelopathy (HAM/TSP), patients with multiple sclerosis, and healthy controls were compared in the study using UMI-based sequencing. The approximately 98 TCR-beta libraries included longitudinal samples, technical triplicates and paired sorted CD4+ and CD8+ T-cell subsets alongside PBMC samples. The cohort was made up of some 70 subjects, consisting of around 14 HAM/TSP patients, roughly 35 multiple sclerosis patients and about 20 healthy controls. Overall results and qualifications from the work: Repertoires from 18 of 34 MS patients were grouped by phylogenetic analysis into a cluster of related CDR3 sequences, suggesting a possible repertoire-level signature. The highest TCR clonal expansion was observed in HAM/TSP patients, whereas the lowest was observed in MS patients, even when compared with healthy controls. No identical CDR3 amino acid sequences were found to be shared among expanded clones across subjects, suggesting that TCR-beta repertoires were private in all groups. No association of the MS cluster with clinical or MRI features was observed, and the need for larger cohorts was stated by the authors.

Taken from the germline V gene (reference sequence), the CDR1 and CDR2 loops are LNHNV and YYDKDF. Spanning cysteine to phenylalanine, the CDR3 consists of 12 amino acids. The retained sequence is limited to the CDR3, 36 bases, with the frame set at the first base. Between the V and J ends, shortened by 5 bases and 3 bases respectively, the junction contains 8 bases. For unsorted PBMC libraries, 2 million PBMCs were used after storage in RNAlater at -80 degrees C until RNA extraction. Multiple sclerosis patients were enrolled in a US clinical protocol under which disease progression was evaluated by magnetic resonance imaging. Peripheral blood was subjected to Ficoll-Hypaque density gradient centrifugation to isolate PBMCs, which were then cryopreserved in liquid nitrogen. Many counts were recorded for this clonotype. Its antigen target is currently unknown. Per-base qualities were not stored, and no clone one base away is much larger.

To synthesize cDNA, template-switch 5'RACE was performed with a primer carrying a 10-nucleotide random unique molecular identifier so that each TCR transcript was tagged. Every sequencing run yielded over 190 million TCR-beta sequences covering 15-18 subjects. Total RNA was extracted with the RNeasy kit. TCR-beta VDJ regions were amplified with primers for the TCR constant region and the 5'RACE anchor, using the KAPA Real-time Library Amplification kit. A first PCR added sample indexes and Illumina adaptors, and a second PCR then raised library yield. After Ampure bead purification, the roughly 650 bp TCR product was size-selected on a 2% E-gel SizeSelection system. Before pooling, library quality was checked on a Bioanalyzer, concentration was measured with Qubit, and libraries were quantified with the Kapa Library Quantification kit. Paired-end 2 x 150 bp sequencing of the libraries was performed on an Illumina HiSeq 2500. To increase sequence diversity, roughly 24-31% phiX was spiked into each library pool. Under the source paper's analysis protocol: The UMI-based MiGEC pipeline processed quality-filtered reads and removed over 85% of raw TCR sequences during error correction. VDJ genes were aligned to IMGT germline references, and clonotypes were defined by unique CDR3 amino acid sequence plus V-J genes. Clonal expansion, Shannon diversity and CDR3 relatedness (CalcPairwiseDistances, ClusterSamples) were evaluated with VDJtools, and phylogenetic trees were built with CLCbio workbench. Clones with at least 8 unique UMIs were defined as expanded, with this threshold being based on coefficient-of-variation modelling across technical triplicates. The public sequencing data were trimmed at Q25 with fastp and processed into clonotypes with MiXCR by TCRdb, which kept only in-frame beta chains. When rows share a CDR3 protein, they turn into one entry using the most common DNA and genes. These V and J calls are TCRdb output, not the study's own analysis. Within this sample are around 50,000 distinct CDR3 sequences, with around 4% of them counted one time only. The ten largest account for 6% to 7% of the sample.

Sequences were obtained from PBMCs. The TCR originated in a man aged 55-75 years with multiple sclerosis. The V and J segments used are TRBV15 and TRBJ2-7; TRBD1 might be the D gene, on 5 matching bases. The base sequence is TGTGCCACCAGCCCAGGGAACTACGAGCAGTACTTC. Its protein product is CATSPGNYEQYF.